The 26 T cell receptor beta chains presented below share a single source sample, sequenced in a study of blood T cell repertoires in COVID-19 (dated by TCRdb to between 2020 and 2021). The library was obtained by the immunoSEQ multiplex PCR assay. Here the immuneACCESS table is served through TCRdb, limited to in-frame sequences with V and J called. Missing clones are a known gap in these copies; in checked studies unresolved V genes cover under half, and the rest lacks a known reason. The sample table holds about 52,000 clones, of which about nine tenths were seen once. 7% to 9% of the sample comes from the top ten. Sequenced sample: peripheral blood. The receptors derive from a man older than 75 with active or convalescent COVID-19.

The CDR3 is CSVEDRPGTLKGDEQFF. The CDR3, as DNA: TGCAGCGTTGAAGATCGCCCGGGAACCCTGAAGGGCGATGAGCAGTTCTTC. This rearrangement joins TRBV29-1 to TRBJ2-1; maybe TRBD2 (5 bases). The CDR3 contains 17 residues. CDR1 and CDR2 (germline): SQVTM, ANQGSEA. V gave up 0 bases and J gave up 8 bases, with 23 bases separating them.

The genes are TRBV19 and TRBJ1-5, with 7 bases that match TRBD1. This CDR3 spans 15 amino acids. The V gene's germline CDR1 is LNHDA and CDR2 SQIVND (reference sequence). Trimming removed 0 bases from V and 7 bases from J; junction bases left unmatched: 6. The CDR3 reads CASSIEPGGWQPQHF. The DNA for the CDR3 is TGTGCCAGTAGTATAGAACCAGGGGGTTGGCAGCCCCAGCATTTT.

This clone showed up just a few times. The CDR3 spells CASSYSSWTGDYGYTF. CDR3 nucleotide sequence: TGTGCCAGCAGTTACTCGAGTTGGACAGGGGACTATGGCTACACCTTC. The chain is built from TRBV6-5 and TRBJ1-2, with 9 bases that match TRBD1. Germline CDR1 and CDR2: MNHEY and SVGAGI. The junction had 5 bases not matched to a gene; V was cut back by 0 bases and J by 3 bases. The CDR3 totals 16 residues.

The rearrangement joins TRBV3-1 (or the pseudogene TRBV3-2) to TRBJ1-3; the D is unclear. The V and J ends lost 4 bases and 0 bases respectively, with 7 bases between them. CDR1 is LGHDT and CDR2 is YNNKEL in the germline V gene (reference sequence). The CDR3 is 14 residues long. CDR3 coding DNA: TGTGCCAGCAGCCTCTCTCGCTCTGGAAACACCATATATTTT. Translated: CASSLSRSGNTIYF.

This sequence joins TRBV2 and TRBJ2-5, with D tentatively TRBD1 (6 bases). The V end lost 7 bases, the J end lost 5 bases, and 8 bases lay between the germline ends. The CDR3 is 11 amino acids. Germline assignment: CDR1 SNHLY and CDR2 FYNNEI. The chain's CDR3 is CASTQGETQYF. DNA of the CDR3: TGTGCCAGCACCCAGGGGGAGACCCAGTACTTC.

This chain joins TRBV2 and TRBJ2-7; maybe TRBD1 (6 bases). Looked up from germline, CDR1 is SNHLY and CDR2 is FYNNEI. The CDR3 loop spans 13 amino acids. V was trimmed by 8 bases and J by 4 bases, leaving 15 bases between them. CDR3 DNA sequence: TGTGCCAGCGCCTGGGGGCCGAGTTACGAGCAGTACTTC. This gives the protein CASAWGPSYEQYF.

The V call is TRBV7-2, the J call TRBJ1-1; TRBD1 matches 7 bases. Germline loops: CDR1 SGHTA, CDR2 FQGNSA. The CDR3 totals 12 residues. The J segment lost 7 bases and the V segment lost 5 bases, leaving 4 bases of the junction unmatched. In DNA, the CDR3 is TGTGCCAGCAGCCCACGGACAGGTGAAGCTTTCTTT. Translated: CASSPRTGEAFF. Full variable domain (outside the CDR3, taken from reference TRBV7-2 and TRBJ1-1): GAGVSQSPSNKVTEKGKDVELRCDPISGHTALYWYRQSLGQGLEFLIYFQGNSAPDKSGLPSDRFSAERTGGSVSTLTIQRTQQEDSAVYLCASSPRTGEAFFGQGTRLTVV.

Turning to this clone: At one end the junction does not follow the germline gene, possibly because of a read error. The V gene is TRBV7-9, the J gene TRBJ1-1; D ambiguous. Germline values: CDR1 SEHNR, CDR2 FQNEAQ (reference sequence). CDR3 length: 13 residues. This CDR3 reads CASSAVVAPLQVF. The CDR3 region has the DNA TGTGCCAGCAGCGCAGTGGTGGCACCCCTCCAGGTCTTT.

The chain carries TRBV6-5 and TRBJ2-5; D gene uncertain. In germline, CDR1 is MNHEY, CDR2 SVGAGI. V was shortened by 4 bases and J by 1 base, with 7 bases between the two germline ends. There are 13 residues in the CDR3. This chain's CDR3 is CASSLTLQETQYF. The CDR3 bases are TGTGCCAGCAGTTTGACACTCCAAGAGACCCAGTACTTC.

The genes are TRBV12-3 or TRBV12-4 and TRBJ1-2; D possibly corresponds to TRBD1 (6 bases). The CDR3 is 13 residues long. Trimming shortened V by 5 bases and J by 7 bases, and 14 bases separated the two germline ends. The CDR3 region is CASSLTGFRGYTF. DNA of the CDR3: TGTGCCAGCAGTCTAACAGGGTTTCGTGGCTACACCTTC.

The chain is built from TRBV6-1 and TRBJ2-7; 9 bases are a match to TRBD2. The germline CDR1 and CDR2 sequences are MNHNS and SASEGT. The CDR3 has 20 residues. V shed 0 bases and J 0 bases; nucleotides not matched to a gene: 15. Here the CDR3 DNA reads TGTGCCAGCAGTGAAGCAAATAGCGGGGGTTTTCGTTTCAGCTCCTACGAGCAGTACTTC. This codes for CASSEANSGGFRFSSYEQYF.

This rearrangement joins TRBV6-5 to TRBJ2-7; TRBD1 agrees at 7 bases. Unmatched junction bases numbered 12, after V lost 0 bases and J lost 7 bases. This CDR3 contains 16 residues. The germline CDR1 and CDR2 sequences are MNHEY and SVGAGI. The CDR3 protein is CASSYSPPTGYNEQYF. CDR3 DNA sequence: TGTGCCAGCAGTTACTCACCCCCGACAGGGTACAATGAGCAGTACTTC.

The rearrangement links TRBV28 to TRBJ1-1; 7 bases are shared with TRBD1. CDR3 length equals 12 residues. Germline V gives CDR1 MDHEN, CDR2 SYDVKM. The V segment lost 10 bases and the J segment 7 bases; nucleotides outside the gene matches: 9. The DNA of the CDR3 is TGTGCCACCACAACCCCAGGGGGTGAAGCTTTCTTT. This encodes CATTTPGGEAFF.

V is TRBV2 and J is TRBJ2-1; 7 bases map to TRBD2. CDR3 length equals 16 residues. Germline-derived CDR1 and CDR2 are SNHLY and FYNNEI. J was trimmed by 2 bases and V by 4 bases; bases with no gene match: 8. The CDR3 reads CASSALGLAAYNEQFF. The CDR3 coding sequence is TGTGCCAGCAGTGCCCTTGGGCTAGCGGCCTACAATGAGCAGTTCTTC.

The chain joins TRBV2 to TRBJ1-1; a possible D gene is TRBD1 (5 bases). From germline, CDR1 is SNHLY and CDR2 FYNNEI. The CDR3 length is 14 residues. The ends were cut back, 2 bases at V and 6 bases at J, with 13 bases in the middle. CDR3 loop: CASSEYGGNAEAFF. CDR3 bases: TGTGCCAGCAGTGAATACGGGGGTAATGCTGAAGCTTTCTTT. Filled out from reference TRBV2 and TRBJ1-1, the complete variable domain reads EPEVTQTPSHQVTQMGQEVILRCVPISNHLYFYWYRQILGQKVEFLVSFYNNEISEKSEIFDDQFSVERPDGSNFTLKIRSTKLEDSAMYFCASSEYGGNAEAFFGQGTRLTVV.

This chain connects TRBV19 to TRBJ1-5; a possible D gene is TRBD1 (6 bases). The CDR3 runs to 16 residues. V was shortened by 3 bases and J by 7 bases, with 19 bases between the two germline ends. Germline loops: CDR1 LNHDA, CDR2 SQIVND (reference sequence). CDR3 sequence reads: CASSMGTGTGGQPQHF. DNA for the CDR3: TGTGCCAGTAGTATGGGTACAGGGACGGGTGGACAGCCCCAGCATTTT.

The chain carries TRBV5-6 and TRBJ2-5; possible D gene TRBD2, 6 bases. V was cut by 0 bases and J by 4 bases, with 13 bases left in between. Germline assignment: CDR1 SGHDT and CDR2 YYEEEE. This CDR3 comprises 15 residues. CDR3 sequence (DNA): TGTGCCAGCAGCTTGGGGAGGGCCAGGGCAGAGACCCAGTACTTC. Protein: CASSLGRARAETQYF.

The CDR3: CASSETGFNTGELFF. The CDR3, as DNA: TGTGCCAGCAGTGAGACAGGATTTAACACCGGGGAGCTGTTTTTT. The J gene is TRBJ2-2, the V gene TRBV6-4; a possible D gene is TRBD1 (6 bases). V was clipped by 3 bases and J by 2 bases, with 10 bases between them. The CDR3 totals 15 residues. Looked up from germline, CDR1 is MRHNA and CDR2 is SNTAGT.

The chain couples TRBV19 to TRBJ2-1, with a tentative D call TRBD2 (5 bases). Trimming removed 0 bases from V and 12 bases from J, with 18 bases in between. CDR3 length equals 15 residues. Germline-derived CDR1 and CDR2 are LNHDA and SQIVND (reference sequence). CDR3 DNA: TGTGCCAGTAGTATAGATCTTTGGGTCCTAGCTCGGCAGTTCTTC. This sequence encodes CASSIDLWVLARQFF.

The chain has TRBV6-5 and TRBJ2-7; TRBD2 is a possible D gene (5 bases). V lost 9 bases and J lost 4, with 19 bases in between. CDR3 length: 14 amino acids. Looked up from germline, CDR1 is MNHEY and CDR2 is SVGAGI. As DNA, the CDR3 is TGTGCCAGTGATTCGGGCCTGGAGGTATACGAGCAGTACTTC. Translating gives CASDSGLEVYEQYF.

The chain carries TRBV7-2 and TRBJ2-2; 9 bases are a match to TRBD2. Losses at the gene ends were 6 bases for V and 4 bases for J; bases not matched to a gene: 6. The length of the CDR3 is 15 residues. The V gene's germline CDR1 is SGHTA and CDR2 FQGNSA. The CDR3 coding sequence is TGTGCCAGCAGATCTAGCGGGGTGGGCACCGGGGAGCTGTTTTTT. Translated, it gives CASRSSGVGTGELFF.

Here the CDR3 reads CASSLTQTVQETQYF. Here the CDR3 DNA reads TGCGCCAGCAGCTTAACGCAAACGGTTCAAGAGACCCAGTACTTC. The gene calls are TRBV5-1 and TRBJ2-5; unclear D gene. The CDR3 covers 15 residues. With 2 bases removed from V and 2 bases from J, the gap between germline ends came to 13 bases. Germline V gene data show CDR1 as SGHRS and CDR2 as YFSETQ.

This rearrangement joins TRBV9 to TRBJ2-3; 9 bases match TRBD2. Germline CDR1 is SGDLS and CDR2 is YYNGEE. V was clipped by 0 bases and J by 3 bases; unmatched bases: 8. The CDR3 is made up of 17 amino acids. The CDR3: CASSVVYAGGPTDTQYF. For the CDR3, the DNA is TGTGCCAGCAGCGTAGTCTACGCGGGAGGGCCGACAGATACGCAGTATTTT.

The chain employs TRBV7-2 and TRBJ2-7; 14 nucleotides match TRBD2. The V segment lost 1 base and the J segment 6 bases; nucleotides outside the gene matches: 11. This CDR3 is 18 amino acids long. The germline V gene encodes CDR1 SGHTA and CDR2 FQGNSA. DNA of the CDR3: TGTGCCAGCAGCTTAGTTGGCGGACTAGCGGGGGGCAGGTCCGAGCAGTACTTC. Its translation: CASSLVGGLAGGRSEQYF.

The rearrangement uses TRBV10-2 and TRBJ2-7, with 8 bases aligning to TRBD1. V gave up 3 bases and J gave up 5 bases; unmatched junction bases: 9. Per the germline V gene, CDR1 is WSHSY and CDR2 is SAAADI. This CDR3 is 15 amino acids long. CDR3 in DNA: TGCGCCAGCAGTGAACAGGGGGTTGGGGCTGACGAGCAGTACTTC. Translated: CASSEQGVGADEQYF.

The chain recombines TRBV27 with TRBJ2-1; 9 bases agree with TRBD2. The length of the CDR3 is 17 residues. CDR1 and CDR2 (germline): MNHEY, SMNVEV (reference sequence). The ends lost 7 bases at V and 0 bases at J; junction bases unmatched: 10. CDR3 bases: TGTGCCAGCACTAGCGGGGTCCAGATTAGCTCCTACAATGAGCAGTTCTTC. Amino acids: CASTSGVQISSYNEQFF.